This passage covers 3 T cell receptor beta chains from one sample sequenced in a study of blood T cell repertoires in COVID-19. Repertoires were generated with immunoSEQ multiplex PCR, while TCRdb's copy carries only in-frame clones and drops some. The data hold some 110,000 clones, with roughly 85% observed a single time. The sample consisted of peripheral blood. All receptors derive from a woman of 80 years or more with COVID-19, enrolled during active disease.

The chain joins TRBV5-6 to TRBJ2-7, with D perhaps TRBD2 (5 bases). The V gene's germline CDR1 is SGHDT and CDR2 YYEEEE. The CDR3 has 15 amino acids. V was pared by 4 bases and J by 2 bases, with 16 bases between. The CDR3 DNA follows: TGTGCCAGCAGCCCCAGTGGCGGGCGGGCCTACGAGCAGTACTTC. Encoded protein: CASSPSGGRAYEQYF.

In this sample, this clone turned up a few times. The V gene is TRBV20-1, the J gene TRBJ2-3; D possibly corresponds to TRBD2 (5 bases). Germline CDR1 and CDR2: DFQATT and SNEGSKA (reference sequence). The CDR3 covers 11 residues. CDR3 sequence (DNA): TGCAGCACTCCCCCGGGGGATACGCAGTATTTT. Amino acid sequence: CSTPPGDTQYF.

The chain has TRBV9 and TRBJ2-7; D uncertain. The CDR3 covers 15 residues. The V gene's germline CDR1 is SGDLS and CDR2 YYNGEE. Deletions cut 0 bases from V and 2 bases from J, with 12 bases between. CDR3 in DNA: TGTGCCAGCAGCGTAGGGAGCGAGCAAACCTACGAGCAGTACTTC. This encodes CASSVGSEQTYEQYF.